This T cell receptor (beta chain) was observed in a study of shared clonotypes between healthy human individuals. As for the study in general: Ranging from 18 to 49 in age, donors were a couple of women and a few men.

Only Caucasian adults living in Nashville, Tennessee served as donors. The study used approximately 90 million PBMCs per unsorted sample for genomic DNA. Researchers ran the assay at a deep level. Using immunoSEQ multiplex PCR, the repertoire was profiled, and TCRdb retains in-frame clones only, with some absent. Here the sample spans about 500,000 clones, roughly three quarters being singletons. The germline CDR1 and CDR2 sequences are KGHSH and LQKENI. With 3 bases removed from V and 7 bases from J, the gap between germline ends came to 12 bases. The CDR3 contains 14 residues. The chain is built from TRBV18 and TRBJ2-2; a possible D gene is TRBD1 (6 bases). The receptor comes from a woman between 40 and 50 years old in good health. Some clones in this sample may be carry-over from other donors' samples. The sample comprised PBMCs. The CDR3 DNA is TGTGCCAGCTCACCCCAGACAGGAGACGGGGAGCTGTTTTTT. This encodes CASSPQTGDGELFF.